A single sample gave rise to the 31 T cell receptor beta chains below, sequenced in a study of T cells expressing NK-cell markers. TCRdb re-called the 5' RACE reads and gives one entry per CDR3 protein, without DNA. This table holds a few hundred thousand distinct CDR3 sequences. Sequenced: blood T cells: a sorted CD56 or NKG2C T cell subset, CD4+ or CD8+ T cells, or bulk PBMC T cells (not recorded which). The receptors derive from a man aged 18-70 years in good health.

This chain links TRBV3-1 with TRBJ2-5; no DNA is available, so the TRBD2 call from TCRdb remains unchecked. In germline, CDR1 is LGHDT, CDR2 YNNKEL (reference sequence). The CDR3 has 16 residues. The CDR3 reads CASSQAHPSGGETQYF.

CDR3 in amino acids: CASKLSGGRTGELFF. V is TRBV7-2 and J is TRBJ2-2; TCRdb outputs TRBD1, but without DNA this stays unchecked. The CDR3 totals 15 residues. Germline V gene lookup returns CDR1 SGHTA and CDR2 FQGNSA.

This CDR3 reads CASSWLAGVDEQFF. This chain joins TRBV7-2 and TRBJ2-1; as DNA is missing, the TRBD2 call by TCRdb cannot be tested. Germline V CDR1 and CDR2: SGHTA, FQGNSA. The CDR3 length is 14 residues.

CDR3 amino acids: CSVRDKDQPQHF. V usage is TRBV29-1 and J usage is TRBJ1-5; TCRdb picks TRBD1, but there is no DNA to check that call. The germline V gene has CDR1 SQVTM and CDR2 ANQGSEA. CDR3 length equals 12 residues. The variable domain in full, completed from reference TRBV29-1 and TRBJ1-5, reads SAVISQKPSRDICQRGTSLTIQCQVDSQVTMMFWYRQQPGQSLTLIATANQGSEATYESGFVIDKFPISRPNLTFSTLTVSNMSPEDSSIYLCSVRDKDQPQHFGDGTRLSIL.

CDR3 amino acids: CASSLGGSSAYEQYF. J is TRBJ2-7 and V is TRBV5-1; TCRdb lists TRBD2, though no DNA is available to test this call. Looked up from germline, CDR1 is SGHRS and CDR2 is YFSETQ. The CDR3 is made up of 15 amino acids.

This chain uses TRBV18 with TRBJ2-1; TCRdb lists TRBD2, though no DNA is available to test this call. Germline CDR1 and CDR2: KGHSH and LQKENI. The CDR3 spans 18 residues. The CDR3 here is CASSPPGLAGGPYNEQFF.

This chain joins TRBV9 and TRBJ2-5; TCRdb outputs TRBD2, but without DNA this stays unchecked. The CDR3 has 17 residues. Germline CDR1 is SGDLS and CDR2 is YYNGEE. The chain's CDR3 is CASSVATGRGGQETQYF.

V and J are TRBV6-1 and TRBJ1-1. Germline CDR1 is MNHNS and CDR2 is SASEGT. The CDR3 has 14 residues. CDR3 in amino acids: CASSRTRTRTEAFF.

This chain joins TRBV2 and TRBJ1-2; lacking DNA, the TRBD1 call made by TCRdb goes unchecked. Germline V gene sequence: CDR1 SNHLY, CDR2 FYNNEI. The CDR3 extends over 16 amino acids. The CDR3 sequence is CASSKTMTGVNYGYTF.

The genes are TRBV3-1 and TRBJ2-2; TCRdb's D gene call, TRBD1, goes unchecked for lack of DNA. The CDR3 length is 17 residues. Germline V lookup: CDR1 LGHDT, CDR2 YNNKEL (reference sequence). This CDR3 is CASSPYRNRQNTGELFF.

The chain is built from TRBV2 and TRBJ1-1. The CDR3 runs 15 residues. CDR1 and CDR2 from the germline V gene are SNHLY and FYNNEI. This chain's CDR3 is CASSLLTVMNTEAFF.

The V gene is TRBV2, the J gene TRBJ2-2; the D call from TCRdb, TRBD1, cannot be confirmed without DNA. Germline V CDR1 and CDR2: SNHLY, FYNNEI. This CDR3 contains 14 residues. Here the CDR3 reads CASSAGSQAGELFF.

V and J are TRBV20-1 and TRBJ2-5; the D gene TCRdb calls, TRBD2, cannot be checked with no DNA. The germline CDR1 and CDR2 sequences are DFQATT and SNEGSKA (reference sequence). The CDR3 is 14 residues long. The chain's CDR3 is CSAHVRRAQETQYF.

The chain combines TRBV5-1 with TRBJ2-5; TCRdb reports TRBD2, a call that lacks DNA to check it against. The CDR3 extends over 16 amino acids. Germline CDR1 is SGHRS and CDR2 is YFSETQ. The chain's CDR3 is CASSLGGGKVTETQYF.

The chain recombines TRBV6-1 with TRBJ2-7; the TCRdb D gene call, TRBD1, has no DNA to confirm it. The V gene's germline CDR1 is MNHNS and CDR2 SASEGT. The CDR3 length is 14 residues. The CDR3 spells CASSADRVKLEQYF.

The chain employs TRBV24-1 and TRBJ2-5; checking the TCRdb D call of TRBD1 is not possible without DNA. The CDR3 consists of 15 residues. Germline values: CDR1 KGHDR, CDR2 SFDVKD. The CDR3 here is CATSAPENRKETQYF.

The chain has TRBV6-1 and TRBJ1-2. The CDR3 contains 15 residues. The germline CDR1 and CDR2 sequences are MNHNS and SASEGT. The CDR3 sequence is CASSEQLIYGYGYTF.

This chain links TRBV19 with TRBJ1-1; TCRdb proposes TRBD1, but this gene call is untestable without DNA. Germline V lookup: CDR1 LNHDA, CDR2 SQIVND (reference sequence). The CDR3 loop spans 12 amino acids. CDR3 protein: CATRDRDTEAFF. Using reference TRBV19 and TRBJ1-1 for the parts outside the CDR3, the full variable domain is DGGITQSPKYLFRKEGQNVTLSCEQNLNHDAMYWYRQDPGQGLRLIYYSQIVNDFQKGDIAEGYSVSREKKESFPLTVTSAQKNPTAFYLCATRDRDTEAFFGQGTRLTVV.

The chain joins TRBV28 to TRBJ2-5. Germline V gene data show CDR1 as MDHEN and CDR2 as SYDVKM. The CDR3 has 15 amino acids. CDR3 in amino acids: CASSSMGKYQETQYF. Combining the CDR3 with reference TRBV28 and TRBJ2-5 gives the whole variable domain DVKVTQSSRYLVKRTGEKVFLECVQDMDHENMFWYRQDPGLGLRLIYFSYDVKMKEKGDIPEGYSVSREKKERFSLILESASTNQTSMYLCASSSMGKYQETQYFGPGTRLLVL.

V is TRBV3-1 and J is TRBJ2-7. Germline-derived CDR1 and CDR2 are LGHDT and YNNKEL (reference sequence). The CDR3 runs to 14 residues. The CDR3 spells CASSHNQRSYEQYF.

The rearrangement joins TRBV5-1 to TRBJ2-3; TCRdb selects TRBD2, and the lack of DNA leaves this call unchecked. Per the germline V gene, CDR1 is SGHRS and CDR2 is YFSETQ. CDR3 length equals 16 residues. CDR3: CASRHLAGPGTDTQYF.

The chain links TRBV6-2 or TRBV6-3 to TRBJ2-1; TCRdb's D call, TRBD2, is unchecked because there is no DNA. Germline CDR1 MNHEY, CDR2 SVGEGT. CDR3 length equals 20 residues. The CDR3 reads CASSYSSPSGGGEGYNEQFF.

The V and J genes are TRBV7-2 and TRBJ1-5; there is no DNA to check the TCRdb D call of TRBD1. The CDR3 length is 12 residues. The germline gives CDR1 SGHTA, CDR2 FQGNSA. The CDR3: CASSPRGGPQHF.

The CDR3 reads CSATRVGDTEAFF. The chain recombines TRBV29-1 with TRBJ1-1. Looked up from germline, CDR1 is SQVTM and CDR2 is ANQGSEA. CDR3 length: 13 residues.

The chain combines TRBV7-3 with TRBJ2-3; TCRdb's D call, TRBD2, is unchecked because there is no DNA. Per germline, CDR1 SGHTA and CDR2 FQGTGA. The CDR3 is made up of 15 amino acids. The CDR3 is CASSRGLVGPDTQYF. The full variable domain, with the rest looked up from reference TRBV7-3 and TRBJ2-3, is GAGVSQTPSNKVTEKGKYVELRCDPISGHTALYWYRQSLGQGPEFLIYFQGTGAADDSGLPNDRFFAVRPEGSVSTLKIQRTERGDSAVYLCASSRGLVGPDTQYFGPGTRLTVL.

The J gene is TRBJ1-2, the V gene TRBV6-1; there is no DNA to check the TCRdb D call of TRBD1. This CDR3 has 14 amino acids. Looked up from germline, CDR1 is MNHNS and CDR2 is SASEGT. The CDR3 is CASSHVEGVYGYTF.

The chain joins TRBV4-2 to TRBJ2-2; TCRdb outputs TRBD2, but without DNA this stays unchecked. Germline loops: CDR1 LGHNA, CDR2 YNFKEQ. This CDR3 spans 22 amino acids. CDR3 sequence reads: CASSPRGLPLGGAPAHTGELFF.

The chain joins TRBV3-1 to TRBJ1-3; TCRdb's assignment of TRBD1 cannot be checked, as there is no DNA. The CDR3 runs 15 residues. The germline V gene encodes CDR1 LGHDT and CDR2 YNNKEL (reference sequence). The CDR3 protein is CASSRGQGNGNTIYF.

The rearrangement links TRBV7-2 to TRBJ2-1; the TRBD1 assignment by TCRdb is unverifiable without DNA. Germline-derived CDR1 and CDR2 are SGHTA and FQGNSA. The CDR3 is 14 amino acids. This CDR3 reads CASRHRGVNNEQFF.

The rearrangement uses TRBV19 and TRBJ2-1. Germline lookup yields CDR1 LNHDA and CDR2 SQIVND (reference sequence). The CDR3 totals 13 residues. The CDR3 is CASSKQTLNEQFF.

The chain links TRBV18 to TRBJ2-1; the D call from TCRdb, TRBD1, cannot be confirmed without DNA. The CDR3 sequence is 14 residues long. Germline V CDR1 and CDR2: KGHSH, LQKENI. This chain's CDR3 is CASSLTGFNNEQFF.